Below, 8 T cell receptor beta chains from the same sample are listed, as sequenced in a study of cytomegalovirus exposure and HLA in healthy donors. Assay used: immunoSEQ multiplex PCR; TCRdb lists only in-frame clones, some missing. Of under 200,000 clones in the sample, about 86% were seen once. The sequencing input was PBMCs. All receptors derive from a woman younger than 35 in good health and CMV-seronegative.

CDR3 sequence: CASSQDRITDTQYF. CDR3 sequence (DNA): TGTGCCAGCTCACAGGACAGAATCACAGATACGCAGTATTTT. The gene calls are TRBV18 and TRBJ2-3; tentative D call: TRBD1 (6 bases). Trimming shortened V by 4 bases and J by 2 bases, and 10 bases separated the two germline ends. The germline V gene encodes CDR1 KGHSH and CDR2 LQKENI. The CDR3 spans 14 residues. Variable domain in full (rest from reference TRBV18 and TRBJ2-3): NAGVMQNPRHLVRRRGQEARLRCSPMKGHSHVYWYRQLPEEGLKFMVYLQKENIIDESGMPKERFSAEFPKEGPSILRIQQVVRGDSAAYFCASSQDRITDTQYFGPGTRLTVL.

This CDR3 reads CASSLATASYNEQFF. The CDR3 DNA follows: TGTGCCAGCAGCCTGGCTACAGCTTCCTACAATGAGCAGTTCTTC. V usage is TRBV7-9 and J usage is TRBJ2-1; no definite D call. Germline assignment: CDR1 SEHNR and CDR2 FQNEAQ (reference sequence). This CDR3 is 15 amino acids long. The germline V and J ends were trimmed by 5 bases and 1 base, with 12 bases remaining between them.

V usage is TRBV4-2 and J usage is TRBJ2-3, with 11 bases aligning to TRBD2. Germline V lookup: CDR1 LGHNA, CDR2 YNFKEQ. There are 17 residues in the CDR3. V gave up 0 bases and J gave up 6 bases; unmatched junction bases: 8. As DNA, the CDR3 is TGTGCCAGCAGCCAAGATTTTAGCGGGGGGGCCGTGGATACGCAGTATTTT. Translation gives CASSQDFSGGAVDTQYF.

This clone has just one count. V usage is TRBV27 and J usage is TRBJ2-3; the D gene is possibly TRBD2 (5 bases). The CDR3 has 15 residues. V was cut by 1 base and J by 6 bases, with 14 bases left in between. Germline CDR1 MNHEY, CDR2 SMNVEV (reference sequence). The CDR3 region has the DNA TGTGCCAGCAGTTTATTTTACGGGGTGGTGGATACGCAGTATTTT. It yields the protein CASSLFYGVVDTQYF.

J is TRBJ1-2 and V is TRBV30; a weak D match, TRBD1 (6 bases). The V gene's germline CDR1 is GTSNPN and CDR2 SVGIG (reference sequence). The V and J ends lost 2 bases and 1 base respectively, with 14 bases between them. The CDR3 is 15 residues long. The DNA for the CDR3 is TGTGCCTGGAGTCGGCGAGCAGGGGTTAACTATGGCTACACCTTC. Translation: CAWSRRAGVNYGYTF.

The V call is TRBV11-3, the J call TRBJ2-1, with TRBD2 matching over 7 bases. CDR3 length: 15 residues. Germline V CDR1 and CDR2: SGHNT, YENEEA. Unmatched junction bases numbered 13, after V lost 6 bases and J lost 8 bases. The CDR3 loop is CASSTGGFPGDEQFF. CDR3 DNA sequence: TGTGCCAGCAGTACGGGAGGCTTCCCCGGCGATGAGCAGTTCTTC.

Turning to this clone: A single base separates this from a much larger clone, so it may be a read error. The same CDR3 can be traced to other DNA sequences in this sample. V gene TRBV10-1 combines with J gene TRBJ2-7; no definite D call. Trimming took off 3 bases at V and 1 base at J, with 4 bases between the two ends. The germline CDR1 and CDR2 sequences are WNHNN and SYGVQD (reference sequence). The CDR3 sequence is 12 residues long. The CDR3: CASSDSSYEQYF. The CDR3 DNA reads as TGCGCCAGCAGTGACAGTTCCTACGAGCAGTACTTC.

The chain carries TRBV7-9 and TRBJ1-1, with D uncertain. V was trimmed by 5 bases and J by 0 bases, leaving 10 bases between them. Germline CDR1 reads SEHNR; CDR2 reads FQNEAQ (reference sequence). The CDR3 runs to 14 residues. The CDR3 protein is CASSREGMNTEAFF. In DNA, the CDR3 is TGTGCCAGCAGCCGCGAGGGCATGAACACTGAAGCTTTCTTT.